The 32 T cell receptor beta chains in this list originate from one sample, sequenced in a study of Graves' ophthalmopathy and Graves' hyperthyroidism. Amplification targeted the TCR beta CDR3 regions, with RNA transcripts as the source material. HTBI primers were employed in first-round RT-PCR, then a second-round multiplex PCR followed. TCRdb used MiXCR to reprocess the multiplex PCR reads, holding one entry per CDR3 protein. The sample includes hundreds of thousands of distinct CDR3 sequences, approximately 21% of them seen just once. The sequencing input was peripheral blood. The origin of the receptors is a young woman with stable Graves' hyperthyroidism.

This clonotype was seen many times. One base separates it from a far larger clone, so it is likely a read error. The V gene is TRBV28, the J gene TRBJ2-7, with a possible D match to TRBD2 (6 bases). The CDR3 runs to 13 residues. Germline assignment: CDR1 MDHEN and CDR2 SYDVKM. The CDR3 nucleotides read TGTGCCACCAGTTTCGGGAGCTCCTACGAGCAGTACTTC. Translating it yields CATSFGSSYEQYF.

This clonotype was seen at least ten times. The V and J genes are TRBV11-2 and TRBJ2-7; TRBD1 is a possible D gene (5 bases). From germline, CDR1 is SGHAT and CDR2 FQNNGV. The CDR3 consists of 16 residues. V lost 5 bases and J 2 bases, leaving 19 bases between the germline ends. CDR3 in DNA: TGTGCCAGCAGCAACTATCCAGGGAAAACTCCCTACGAGCAGTACTTC. Translating it yields CASSNYPGKTPYEQYF.

There are many counts of this clonotype. The chain couples TRBV11-3 to TRBJ2-7, with a weak D call TRBD1 (6 bases). The CDR3 consists of 14 residues. Trimming stripped 5 bases from V and 0 bases from J, with 11 bases between. From germline, CDR1 is SGHNT and CDR2 YENEEA. The CDR3 bases are TGTGCCAGCAGCGGTTACAGGGTCTCCTACGAGCAGTACTTC. It encodes CASSGYRVSYEQYF.

The J gene is TRBJ2-5, the V gene TRBV2; TRBD1 matches 9 bases. V shed 6 bases, J shed 5 bases, and the junction held 10 bases outside the gene matches. Germline values: CDR1 SNHLY, CDR2 FYNNEI. The CDR3 runs to 15 residues. CDR3 sequence: CASSDPQGALETQYF. The CDR3 nucleotides are TGTGCCAGCAGCGATCCACAGGGGGCTCTCGAGACCCAGTACTTC. The full variable domain, with the rest looked up from reference TRBV2 and TRBJ2-5, is EPEVTQTPSHQVTQMGQEVILRCVPISNHLYFYWYRQILGQKVEFLVSFYNNEISEKSEIFDDQFSVERPDGSNFTLKIRSTKLEDSAMYFCASSDPQGALETQYFGPGTRLLVL.

This clonotype was counted at least ten times. The rearrangement joins TRBV24-1 to TRBJ2-3; D is ambiguous. This CDR3 is 13 amino acids long. V was trimmed by 5 bases and J by 5 bases, leaving 10 bases between them. The V gene's germline CDR1 is KGHDR and CDR2 SFDVKD. CDR3 loop: CATSGLVLDTQYF. The CDR3 coding sequence is TGTGCCACCAGTGGGCTGGTTTTAGATACGCAGTATTTT.

About this clonotype itself: This may come from a read error, since a much larger clone is one base off. CDR3 bases: TGCGCCAGCAGCTTGGACAACACCGGGGAGCTGTTTTTT. Amino acid sequence: CASSLDNTGELFF. This chain connects TRBV5-1 to TRBJ2-2; D is ambiguous. The V gene's germline CDR1 is SGHRS and CDR2 YFSETQ. Between the trimmed V and J ends, which lost 0 bases and 2 bases, there was a span of 2 bases. The CDR3 runs to 13 residues. The full variable domain, completed using reference TRBV5-1 and TRBJ2-2, is KAGVTQTPRYLIKTRGQQVTLSCSPISGHRSVSWYQQTPGQGLQFLFEYFSETQRNKGNFPGRFSGRQFSNSRSEMNVSTLELGDSALYLCASSLDNTGELFFGEGSRLTVL.

The V and J genes are TRBV6-1 and TRBJ1-2; D gene unclear. The germline CDR1 and CDR2 sequences are MNHNS and SASEGT. The CDR3 extends over 15 amino acids. V was pared by 0 bases and J by 0 bases, with 8 bases between. The CDR3 loop is CASSEATVANYGYTF. CDR3 nucleotide sequence: TGTGCCAGCAGTGAAGCAACGGTCGCTAACTATGGCTACACCTTC.

This clonotype has a handful of counts. The chain couples TRBV7-8 to TRBJ2-3, with D unclear. Trimming shortened V by 3 bases and J by 2 bases, and 6 bases separated the two germline ends. The CDR3 totals 13 residues. CDR1 is SGHVS, CDR2 FQNEAQ, per germline. In DNA, the CDR3 is TGTGCCAGCAGCTTTTTACCCACAGATACGCAGTATTTT. The encoded protein is CASSFLPTDTQYF.

In its sample, this clonotype was seen many times. The V and J genes are TRBV19 and TRBJ2-7; perhaps TRBD2 as D (5 bases). V was shortened by 5 bases and J by 4 bases, with 15 bases between the two germline ends. Germline V lookup: CDR1 LNHDA, CDR2 SQIVND (reference sequence). This CDR3 spans 14 amino acids. CDR3 sequence (DNA): TGTGCCAGTAGTTTGCTAGCTCCCCCGTACGAGCAGTACTTC. Translating gives CASSLLAPPYEQYF.

The chain employs TRBV18 and TRBJ1-1, with 8 bases aligning to TRBD1. The CDR3 runs to 15 residues. The ends lost 0 bases at V and 4 bases at J; junction bases unmatched: 4. The V gene's germline CDR1 is KGHSH and CDR2 LQKENI. The CDR3 nucleotides are TGTGCCAGCTCACCACCGCCGACAGGGGCCACTGAAGCTTTCTTT. Protein sequence: CASSPPPTGATEAFF.

This clonotype was observed at least ten times. The gene calls are TRBV5-1 and TRBJ1-2; TRBD1 is a possible D gene (5 bases). Trimming shortened V by 3 bases and J by 6 bases, and 21 bases separated the two germline ends. CDR1 SGHRS and CDR2 YFSETQ come from the germline V gene. This CDR3 is built from 16 residues. CDR3 in amino acids: CASSSNSDSLLNGYTF. CDR3 coding DNA: TGCGCCAGCAGCTCTAATTCCGACAGCCTATTGAATGGCTACACCTTC.

The rearrangement joins TRBV2 to TRBJ2-3, with TRBD1 matching over 8 bases. V shed 5 bases and J 1 base; nucleotides not matched to a gene: 5. This CDR3 has 15 residues. Germline V CDR1 and CDR2: SNHLY, FYNNEI. CDR3 protein: CASSNPGQGTDTQYF. The CDR3, as DNA: TGTGCCAGCAGTAACCCGGGACAGGGCACAGATACGCAGTATTTT.

V and J are TRBV7-2 and TRBJ1-2; 9 positions match TRBD1. The CDR3 spans 13 residues. From germline, CDR1 is SGHTA and CDR2 FQGNSA. Trimming took 4 bases from V and 9 from J; bases not matched to a gene: 6. For the CDR3, the DNA is TGTGCCAGCAGCTCAGACAGGGGGATGCGCTACACCTTC. It yields the protein CASSSDRGMRYTF.

Many counts were recorded for this clonotype. The rearrangement links TRBV27 to TRBJ1-6; no clear D gene. The V end was cut by 0 bases, the J end by 13 bases, with 7 bases between. There are 12 residues in the CDR3. The V gene's germline CDR1 is MNHEY and CDR2 SMNVEV (reference sequence). CDR3 bases: TGTGCCAGCAGTTTATCGCGTGGGCCCCTCCACTTT. This gives the protein CASSLSRGPLHF.

This clonotype came up a few times. This chain connects TRBV4-1 to TRBJ2-7; D is ambiguous. V was pared by 0 bases and J by 6 bases, with 15 bases between. Per the germline V gene, CDR1 is MGHRA and CDR2 is YSYEKL. The CDR3 is 15 residues long. As DNA, the CDR3 is TGCGCCAGCAGCCAAGATCCAGGTACAATTGCCGAGCAGTACTTC. This encodes CASSQDPGTIAEQYF.

This clonotype was seen a handful of times. V usage is TRBV28 and J usage is TRBJ2-7, with D uncertain. This CDR3 spans 12 amino acids. The V gene lost 8 bases and the J gene lost 3 bases, with 11 bases spanning the gap. Looked up from germline, CDR1 is MDHEN and CDR2 is SYDVKM. The CDR3 bases are TGTGCCAGCCAAAGGGCCGGCTACGAGCAGTACTTC. This translates into CASQRAGYEQYF.

V is TRBV10-1 and J is TRBJ2-7; D gene ambiguous. Trimming removed 6 bases at V and 3 bases at J, with 9 bases between. The CDR3 length is 12 residues. Germline V CDR1 and CDR2: WNHNN, SYGVQD (reference sequence). CDR3 nucleotide sequence: TGCGCCAGCAGACACCCGGACTACGAGCAGTACTTC. This gives the protein CASRHPDYEQYF.

The sample holds many counts of this clonotype. The chain employs TRBV7-2 and TRBJ2-5; no definite D call. Between the trimmed V and J ends, which lost 1 base and 7 bases, there was a span of 4 bases. Germline CDR1 SGHTA, CDR2 FQGNSA. This CDR3 is built from 11 residues. CDR3 amino acids: CASSLVGTQYF. CDR3 coding DNA: TGTGCCAGCAGCTTAGTTGGGACCCAGTACTTC. The variable domain in full, completed from reference TRBV7-2 and TRBJ2-5, reads GAGVSQSPSNKVTEKGKDVELRCDPISGHTALYWYRQSLGQGLEFLIYFQGNSAPDKSGLPSDRFSAERTGGSVSTLTIQRTQQEDSAVYLCASSLVGTQYFGPGTRLLVL.

This clonotype was seen a few times. The chain joins TRBV11-2 to TRBJ1-2; possible D gene TRBD1, 5 bases. Trimming pared 4 bases from V and 2 bases from J, leaving 11 bases between. CDR3 length: 14 amino acids. Germline CDR1 is SGHAT and CDR2 is FQNNGV. CDR3 amino acids: CASSWGRINYGYTF. CDR3 coding DNA: TGTGCCAGCAGCTGGGGGAGGATCAACTATGGCTACACCTTC.

This clonotype was recorded at least ten times. The chain links TRBV7-3 to TRBJ2-6; 9 bases map to TRBD1. Looked up from germline, CDR1 is SGHTA and CDR2 is FQGTGA. The CDR3 has 15 residues. V dropped 5 bases and J dropped 13; count of bases not matched to a gene: 12. In DNA, the CDR3 is TGTGCCAGCAGCCCAGTCACGGGACAGGGCTCAGTCCTGACTTTC. It encodes CASSPVTGQGSVLTF.

This clonotype was observed many times. CDR3 amino acids: CASSLAGTRDETQYF. For the CDR3, the DNA is TGTGCCAGCAGCTTAGCCGGGACTAGAGACGAGACCCAGTACTTC. This chain connects TRBV7-8 to TRBJ2-5, with 8 bases matching TRBD2. CDR1 and CDR2 from the germline V gene are SGHVS and FQNEAQ. The CDR3 sequence is 15 residues long. J gave up 5 bases and V 0 bases, and 5 bases lay outside the gene matches.

Concerning this clonotype: A much larger clone lies a single base off, so this may be a read error. The V and J genes are TRBV6-1 and TRBJ1-6, with D perhaps matching TRBD1 (5 bases). This CDR3 region has 15 residues. CDR1 is MNHNS and CDR2 is SASEGT in the germline V gene. The CDR3 sequence: CASRGGSSYNSHLHF. CDR3 DNA sequence: TGTGCCAGCAGGGGGGGAAGCTCCTATAATTCACACCTCCACTTT.

The chain combines TRBV12-3 or TRBV12-4 with TRBJ2-2; D may be TRBD1 or TRBD2 (6 bases each). The CDR3 runs 18 residues. Trimming left V 1 base short and J 4 bases short, with 19 bases between. The CDR3 spells CASSLVPTRGLVTGELFF. CDR3 sequence (DNA): TGTGCCAGCAGTTTAGTACCAACCCGGGGGCTGGTCACCGGGGAGCTGTTTTTT.

V is TRBV3-1 and J is TRBJ2-7; TRBD2 agrees at 11 bases. The CDR3 is 15 amino acids. CDR1 and CDR2 from the germline V gene are LGHDT and YNNKEL (reference sequence). V shed 4 bases, J shed 7 bases, and the junction held 9 bases outside the gene matches. CDR3 sequence (DNA): TGTGCCAGCAGCCTTGCTAGCGGGAGGCGATGGGAGCAGTACTTC. This encodes CASSLASGRRWEQYF.

Note on this clonotype: The CDR3 carries no conserved terminal phenylalanine or tryptophan, so it likely arises from a read error. The chain joins TRBV12-3 or TRBV12-4 to TRBJ1-5; no firm D call. There are 15 residues in the CDR3. The germline V and J ends were trimmed by 2 bases and 1 base, with 9 bases remaining between them. As DNA, the CDR3 is TGTGCCAGCAGTTTATGGTCGGGGAGCAATCAGCCCCAGCATATT. Its translation: CASSLWSGSNQPQHI.

The sample holds one count of this clonotype. The rearrangement joins TRBV28 to TRBJ1-2; the match to TRBD1 covers 7 bases. There are 14 residues in the CDR3. Germline CDR1 is MDHEN and CDR2 is SYDVKM. The V segment lost 4 bases and the J segment 7 bases; nucleotides outside the gene matches: 9. The CDR3 is CASSSGGGGSGYTF. In DNA form, the CDR3 reads TGTGCCAGCAGTTCTGGGGGAGGGGGCTCTGGCTACACCTTC.

This clonotype has just a few counts. This sequence may be a read error, since a much larger clone differs from it by one base. This chain connects TRBV12-3 or TRBV12-4 to TRBJ1-1; D call uncertain. The CDR3 has 14 residues. CDR3 sequence: CASSETLLNTEACF. The CDR3 DNA follows: TGTGCCAGCAGTGAGACACTCCTGAACACTGAAGCTTGCTTT.

The sample holds a few counts of this clonotype. The CDR3 nucleotides are TGTGCCAGCAGGAGGGGGGGATTCTATGGCTACACCTTC. Residues: CASRRGGFYGYTF. The chain carries TRBV12-3 or TRBV12-4 and TRBJ1-2; D may be TRBD1 (6 bases). V gave up 6 bases and J gave up 4 bases, with 12 bases separating them. The CDR3 length is 13 residues.

This clonotype was detected many times. The rearrangement uses TRBV20-1 and TRBJ1-5; 7 positions agree with TRBD1. Germline V CDR1 and CDR2: DFQATT, SNEGSKA (reference sequence). The CDR3 is 14 amino acids. V shed 0 bases, J shed 8 bases, and the junction held 7 bases outside the gene matches. CDR3 sequence (DNA): TGCAGTGCTAGAGATCTACGCAGGGGGAAGCCCCAGCATTTT. Encoded protein: CSARDLRRGKPQHF.

This clonotype was detected many times. The CDR3 loop reads CAWNRDWDEQYF. The CDR3 region has the DNA TGTGCCTGGAACAGGGATTGGGACGAGCAGTACTTC. V is TRBV30 and J is TRBJ2-7; D possibly corresponds to TRBD1 (6 bases). Trimming removed 4 bases at V and 5 bases at J, with 12 bases between. The CDR3 length is 12 residues. CDR1 is GTSNPN and CDR2 is SVGIG in the germline V gene (reference sequence).

This clonotype appeared many times. V usage is TRBV7-2 and J usage is TRBJ2-7; D gene uncertain. The CDR3 loop spans 15 amino acids. Trimming shortened V by 5 bases and J by 2 bases, and 16 bases separated the two germline ends. Germline V lookup: CDR1 SGHTA, CDR2 FQGNSA. The CDR3 reads CASSAPGVGPYEQYF. CDR3 DNA: TGTGCCAGCAGCGCCCCCGGAGTAGGCCCCTACGAGCAGTACTTC.

The table lists this clonotype with a few counts. This chain links TRBV6-1 with TRBJ1-2, with TRBD1 identical over 7 bases. Germline assignment: CDR1 MNHNS and CDR2 SASEGT. V was pared by 7 bases and J by 4 bases, with 3 bases of the junction left unmatched. The CDR3 length is 12 residues. This CDR3 is CASIDRVYGYTF. CDR3 in DNA: TGTGCCAGCATAGACAGGGTCTATGGCTACACCTTC.